This T cell receptor (beta chain) was profiled in a study of blood T cells in healthy people across ages. Points on this clonotype: The target antigen is unknown.

Points from the study as a whole: The percentage of naive T cells correlated strongly with TCR beta diversity.

The amount of total RNA extracted per sample was at least 5 micrograms. The V and J ends lost 3 bases and 7 bases, in that order; junction bases with no gene match: 14. The CDR3 is made up of 17 amino acids. Alongside a J-beta primer mix, a sample-barcoded 5' primer served in a second PCR lasting roughly 7 to 11 cycles. TCRdb analysed the 5' RACE reads with MiXCR anew, one entry per CDR3 protein. This table holds roughly 1 million distinct CDR3 sequences, 25% found once. These data were also filed under a second study, of T cells of mothers and their children.

The rearrangement uses TRBV12-3 or TRBV12-4 and TRBJ2-4; TRBD2 matches at 8 bases. Sequencing was carried out using blood. This sequence was found in a girl aged 2 to 10 in good health. The CDR3, as DNA: TGTGCCAGCAGTTTGTTTAGGGCGGGGGGCCAACTTAACATTCAGTACTTC. It translates to CASSLFRAGGQLNIQYF.